The 11 T cell receptor beta chains reported below all come from one sample, sequenced in a study of blood T cell repertoires in COVID-19. The table came from immunoSEQ multiplex PCR; TCRdb's copy has only in-frame clones and leaves some out. The data show hundreds of thousands of clones, around 90% seen once. Sequencing was carried out using peripheral blood. The receptors shown here come from a woman in her thirties with COVID-19, enrolled during active disease.

In DNA, the CDR3 is TGCGCCAGCAGCTTGGACACCGGGACAGGGAGTACAGATACGCAGTATTTT. It encodes CASSLDTGTGSTDTQYF. The chain recombines TRBV5-1 with TRBJ2-3; 9 bases are a match to TRBD1. This CDR3 comprises 17 residues. V lost 0 bases and J lost 3; bases outside the gene matches: 8. From germline, CDR1 is SGHRS and CDR2 YFSETQ. The full variable domain, in which reference TRBV5-1 and TRBJ2-3 provide the parts outside the CDR3, is KAGVTQTPRYLIKTRGQQVTLSCSPISGHRSVSWYQQTPGQGLQFLFEYFSETQRNKGNFPGRFSGRQFSNSRSEMNVSTLELGDSALYLCASSLDTGTGSTDTQYFGPGTRLTVL.

J is TRBJ1-1 and V is TRBV11-2; 7 bases match TRBD1. There are 15 residues in the CDR3. Germline loops: CDR1 SGHAT, CDR2 FQNNGV. V shed 5 bases and J 0 bases; nucleotides not matched to a gene: 6. CDR3 sequence reads: CASSGRDSMNTEAFF. In nucleotides, the CDR3 is TGTGCCAGCAGCGGTAGGGACAGCATGAACACTGAAGCTTTCTTT.

This clone was counted once. J is TRBJ1-4 and V is TRBV4-3; TRBD1 matches at 9 bases. The CDR3 length is 15 residues. Germline V gene lookup returns CDR1 LGHNA and CDR2 YSLEER. V trimming: 1 base; J trimming: 7 bases; junction bases outside the gene matches: 4. CDR3 in amino acids: CASSQGQGGGEKLFF. CDR3 DNA: TGCGCCAGCAGCCAAGGACAGGGGGGAGGTGAAAAACTGTTTTTT.

This clone was picked up a small number of times. The rearrangement links TRBV7-9 to TRBJ2-7, with TRBD1 matching over 8 bases. Germline V gene data show CDR1 as SEHNR and CDR2 as FQNEAQ (reference sequence). The CDR3 sequence is 15 residues long. V lost 7 bases and J lost 5; bases outside the gene matches: 13. As DNA, the CDR3 is TGTGCCAGCACATGGGGACAGGCCGGATTGGACGAGCAGTACTTC. Residues: CASTWGQAGLDEQYF.

This chain connects TRBV6-5 to TRBJ1-6; D gene unclear. Germline V gives CDR1 MNHEY, CDR2 SVGAGI. Trimming pared 3 bases from V and 8 bases from J, leaving 8 bases between. The CDR3 loop spans 13 amino acids. The CDR3 DNA sequence: TGTGCCAGCAGTTATGGGAGGGATTCACCCCTCCACTTT. Translating gives CASSYGRDSPLHF.

The chain is built from TRBV4-3 and TRBJ1-4, with TRBD1 identical over 10 bases. CDR1 is LGHNA, CDR2 YSLEER, per germline. The CDR3 spans 15 residues. V lost 4 bases, J lost 7 bases, and 6 bases stayed unmatched. Here the CDR3 DNA reads TGCGCCAGCAGCCCCTCAGGGACAGGGGCTGAAAAACTGTTTTTT. Translated, it gives CASSPSGTGAEKLFF.

V gene TRBV4-3 combines with J gene TRBJ1-6; TRBD1 might be the D (5 bases). In germline, CDR1 is LGHNA, CDR2 YSLEER. V lost 0 bases and J 0 bases, leaving 12 bases between the germline ends. This CDR3 has 18 residues. CDR3 amino acids: CASSQDLTASSYNSPLHF. For the CDR3, the DNA is TGCGCCAGCAGCCAAGATTTGACAGCTAGCTCCTATAATTCACCCCTCCACTTT.

In DNA form, the CDR3 reads TGTGCCAGCCGGGTGAGACTTAAACAGGGGTTTCGCTACAATGAGCAGTTCTTC. Residues: CASRVRLKQGFRYNEQFF. The chain links TRBV2 to TRBJ2-1, with TRBD1 matching 7 bases. Germline trimming cut 8 bases from V and 3 bases from J; bases unmatched to any gene: 19. CDR1 and CDR2 (germline): SNHLY, FYNNEI. There are 18 residues in the CDR3.

The chain has TRBV2 and TRBJ2-2, with TRBD2 matching over 10 bases. V lost 6 bases to trimming and J lost 9 bases; unmatched junction nucleotides: 10. The CDR3 extends over 15 amino acids. Germline lookup yields CDR1 SNHLY and CDR2 FYNNEI. As DNA, the CDR3 is TGTGCCAGCAGCGCTAGCGGGAGAGGGTTCAGGGAGCTGTTTTTT. Amino acids: CASSASGRGFRELFF.

This clone was detected only a few times. The CDR3 nucleotides read TGTGCCAGCAGCCAGGGACAGGGAGTAGAAGAAAAACTGTTTTTT. Translating gives CASSQGQGVEEKLFF. The chain links TRBV4-2 to TRBJ1-4; 9 bases map to TRBD1. CDR3 length equals 15 residues. Per germline, CDR1 LGHNA and CDR2 YNFKEQ. The V segment lost 3 bases and the J segment 8 bases; nucleotides outside the gene matches: 7.

The rearrangement links TRBV13 to TRBJ2-5; D uncertain. The CDR3 sequence is 14 residues long. Germline lookup yields CDR1 PRHDT and CDR2 FYEKMQ (reference sequence). Trimming stripped 0 bases from V and 4 bases from J, with 9 bases between. The CDR3 loop reads CASSLGGLPETQYF. CDR3 sequence (DNA): TGTGCCAGCAGCTTAGGGGGCCTCCCAGAGACCCAGTACTTC. The whole variable domain, filled in from reference TRBV13 and TRBJ2-5, reads AAGVIQSPRHLIKEKRETATLKCYPIPRHDTVYWYQQGPGQDPQFLISFYEKMQSDKGSIPDRFSAQQFSDYHSELNMSSLELGDSALYFCASSLGGLPETQYFGPGTRLLVL.